This T cell receptor (beta chain) was recorded in a study of metastatic and nonmetastatic thyroid tumors. Regarding the study as a whole: Benign nodules reportedly had significantly lower TCR beta diversity than malignant thyroid tumors in blood and tumor.

TCRdb called clones again from the PCR reads with MiXCR. The sample carries roughly 22,000 clones, about 40% recorded once. The entire patient cohort was treatment-naive prior to thyroid surgery. This clone has more than one count but fewer than ten. The target antigen is unknown. The source of this sequence is a male donor with papillary thyroid cancer or a benign thyroid nodule (not recorded which). Some clones in this sample may be carry-over from other donors' samples. Sequenced input: blood.

The CDR3 DNA follows: TGTGCCAGCAGTTACGATGAGGGGGGCGGCACAGATACGCAGTATTTT. This sequence encodes CASSYDEGGGTDTQYF. This sequence joins TRBV6-2 or TRBV6-3 and TRBJ2-3; D tentatively reads TRBD1 or TRBD2 (6 bases each). Trimming removed 2 bases at V and 1 base at J, with 13 bases between. CDR3 size: 16 residues. Germline V CDR1 and CDR2: MNHEY, SVGEGT.